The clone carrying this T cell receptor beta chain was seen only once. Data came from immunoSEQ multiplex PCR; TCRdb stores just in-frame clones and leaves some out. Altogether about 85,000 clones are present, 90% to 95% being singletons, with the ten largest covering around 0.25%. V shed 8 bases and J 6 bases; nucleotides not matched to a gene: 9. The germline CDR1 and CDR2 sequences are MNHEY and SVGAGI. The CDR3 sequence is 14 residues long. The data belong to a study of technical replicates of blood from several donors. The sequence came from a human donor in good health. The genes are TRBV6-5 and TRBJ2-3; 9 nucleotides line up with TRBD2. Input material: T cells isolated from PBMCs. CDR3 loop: CASGSSGSGDTQYF. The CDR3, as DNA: TGTGCCAGCGGGAGTAGCGGGAGTGGGGATACGCAGTATTTT.